The present T cell receptor (beta chain) was sequenced within a study of T cell clones after liver transplantation. Study-wide background: Samples came from ITN030ST, which attempted immunosuppression withdrawal within 2 years of liver transplantation. Third-party-reactive TCRbeta sequences from pre-transplant mixed lymphocyte reactions served as antigen-independent comparators. A pre-transplant mixed lymphocyte reaction with TCRbeta sequencing defined graft-donor-reactive clones followed in post-transplant blood.

Using immunoSEQ multiplex PCR, the repertoire was profiled, and TCRdb retains in-frame clones only, with some absent. The sample has about 18,000 clones, approximately 88% seen once. This CDR3 has 15 residues. V shed 3 bases, J shed 4 bases, and the junction held 5 bases outside the gene matches. The germline V gene encodes CDR1 MNHEY and CDR2 SMNVEV (reference sequence). General study points: Small, mixed patient groups and varying post-transplant times limit these conclusions.

As concerns this clone: Its antigen is undetermined.

Source: CD8+ T cells from blood, taken before liver transplant. This sequence joins TRBV27 and TRBJ2-3, with 9 bases that match TRBD2. This sequence was found in a human donor who received a liver transplant. The CDR3 reads CASSLPTSGSDTQYF. The CDR3 nucleotides are TGTGCCAGCAGTTTGCCGACTAGCGGTTCAGATACGCAGTATTTT.